Below are 18 T cell receptor beta chains sequenced from a single sample in a study of blood T cell repertoires in COVID-19. The method was immunoSEQ multiplex PCR; TCRdb's version includes in-frame clones alone and lacks a portion of them. The repertoire consists of about 210,000 clones, with about four fifths occurring once and the leading ten covering 7.6%. The sequenced sample consisted of peripheral blood. Receptors originate from a woman in her fifties or sixties with active or convalescent COVID-19.

The CDR3 DNA reads TGTGCCAGCAGCTACGGGACAAAGAACACCGGGGAGCTGTTTTTT. Its protein product is CASSYGTKNTGELFF. The genes are TRBV5-4 and TRBJ2-2, with TRBD1 as a possible D gene (6 bases). Trimming cost V 3 bases and J 1 base, with 10 bases left between them. This CDR3 comprises 15 residues. CDR1 is SGHNT and CDR2 is YYREEE in the germline V gene (reference sequence).

In this sample, this clone turned up a few times. The V gene is TRBV19, the J gene TRBJ1-2, with D perhaps matching TRBD1 (5 bases). Germline V CDR1 and CDR2: LNHDA, SQIVND (reference sequence). This CDR3 has 15 amino acids. V gave up 4 bases and J gave up 0 bases, with 12 bases separating them. DNA of the CDR3: TGTGCCAGTAGTAGGCGGGGCCCGCCTAACTATGGCTACACCTTC. Translated: CASSRRGPPNYGYTF.

This clone was seen a single time. The V call is TRBV5-1, the J call TRBJ1-2; a weak D match, TRBD1 (6 bases). The CDR3 has 15 amino acids. CDR1 and CDR2 (germline): SGHRS, YFSETQ. Trimming removed 4 bases at V and 5 bases at J, with 18 bases between. CDR3 DNA sequence: TGCGCCAGCAGCCCACAGGGTCCACTAACGTATGGCTACACCTTC. Translation gives CASSPQGPLTYGYTF.

This CDR3 reads CARVTTGRQETQYF. In nucleotides, the CDR3 is TGTGCCAGGGTGACGACAGGCCGACAAGAGACCCAGTACTTC. The J gene is TRBJ2-5, the V gene TRBV6-4, with D perhaps TRBD1 (6 bases). V was shortened by 9 bases and J by 2 bases, with 16 bases between the two germline ends. CDR1 is MRHNA and CDR2 is SNTAGT in the germline V gene. This CDR3 has 14 residues.

J is TRBJ2-5 and V is TRBV9; TRBD1 agrees at 10 bases. The CDR3 runs 15 residues. Losses at the gene ends were 4 bases for V and 4 bases for J; bases not matched to a gene: 7. Germline CDR1 and CDR2: SGDLS and YYNGEE. The CDR3 bases are TGTGCCAGCAGCCCCAGGACAGGGGGAAGAGAGACCCAGTACTTC. Translation gives CASSPRTGGRETQYF. Full variable domain (rest looked up from reference TRBV9 and TRBJ2-5): DSGVTQTPKHLITATGQRVTLRCSPRSGDLSVYWYQQSLDQGLQFLIQYYNGEERAKGNILERFSAQQFPDLHSELNLSSLELGDSALYFCASSPRTGGRETQYFGPGTRLLVL.

This clone has a single count. The CDR3 loop reads CASSQKSGPYEQYF. DNA of the CDR3: TGCGCCAGCAGCCAGAAAAGCGGCCCCTACGAGCAGTACTTC. The V call is TRBV5-1, the J call TRBJ2-7; perhaps TRBD2 as D (5 bases). This CDR3 is built from 14 residues. The germline V and J ends were trimmed by 4 bases and 2 bases, with 13 bases remaining between them. Germline CDR1 reads SGHRS; CDR2 reads YFSETQ.

This clone was counted a single time. The V gene is TRBV11-2, the J gene TRBJ2-1, with D possibly matching TRBD1 (6 bases). The CDR3 loop spans 14 amino acids. V lost 3 bases and J 7 bases, leaving 13 bases between the germline ends. CDR1 and CDR2 (germline): SGHAT, FQNNGV. The CDR3 here is CASSFGGLGNEQFF. DNA for the CDR3: TGTGCCAGCAGCTTTGGGGGCCTTGGGAATGAGCAGTTCTTC.

The rearrangement joins TRBV5-1 to TRBJ1-1; D may be TRBD1 (6 bases). The CDR3 spans 15 residues. Deletions cut 4 bases from V and 1 base from J, with 14 bases between. Germline V gene data show CDR1 as SGHRS and CDR2 as YFSETQ. CDR3 sequence reads: CASSSTGSGNTEAFF. The CDR3 DNA reads as TGCGCCAGCAGCAGCACAGGGTCTGGGAACACTGAAGCTTTCTTT.

The chain carries TRBV11-3 and TRBJ2-7, with 7 bases matching TRBD1. Per the germline V gene, CDR1 is SGHNT and CDR2 is YENEEA. The CDR3 contains 15 residues. The ends lost 1 base at V and 2 bases at J; junction bases unmatched: 5. The CDR3 sequence is CASSLGPGQTYEQYF. CDR3 in DNA: TGTGCCAGCAGCTTAGGACCGGGACAGACCTACGAGCAGTACTTC.

This rearrangement joins TRBV19 to TRBJ2-6; TRBD1 is a possible D gene (5 bases). From germline, CDR1 is LNHDA and CDR2 SQIVND (reference sequence). CDR3 length equals 17 residues. V lost 8 bases and J 4 bases, leaving 21 bases between the germline ends. CDR3 loop: CASRAPFTGTGANVLTF. The CDR3 DNA reads as TGTGCCAGTCGCGCTCCTTTTACAGGTACCGGGGCCAACGTCCTGACTTTC.

This clone was seen ten or more times. The chain is built from TRBV4-1 and TRBJ1-1; 7 nucleotides line up with TRBD1. The CDR3 runs to 16 residues. Trimming at V came to 0 bases and at J to 11 bases, leaving 15 bases not matched to a gene. The germline V gene has CDR1 MGHRA and CDR2 YSYEKL. The CDR3 protein is CASSQDAGTVGGGAFF. The CDR3, as DNA: TGCGCCAGCAGCCAAGATGCCGGGACAGTAGGGGGTGGGGCTTTCTTT.

This chain links TRBV18 with TRBJ2-1, with 11 bases that match TRBD2. Germline CDR1 and CDR2: KGHSH and LQKENI. The CDR3 is 16 residues long. V shed 1 base and J 6 bases; nucleotides not matched to a gene: 5. This chain's CDR3 is CASSPRVAGGVNEQFF. The CDR3 DNA sequence: TGTGCCAGCTCACCACGTGTAGCGGGGGGGGTCAATGAGCAGTTCTTC.

The V gene is TRBV5-1, the J gene TRBJ2-1; D ambiguous. V was cut by 0 bases and J by 3 bases, with 10 bases left in between. Germline V gives CDR1 SGHRS, CDR2 YFSETQ. The CDR3 consists of 15 residues. The CDR3 reads CASSLASSIYNEQFF. The CDR3, as DNA: TGCGCCAGCAGCTTGGCAAGTTCTATCTACAATGAGCAGTTCTTC.

The chain carries TRBV6-5 and TRBJ1-2; 9 bases are shared with TRBD1. With V trimmed by 2 bases and J by 8 bases, 9 bases remained unmatched. CDR3 size: 15 residues. Germline CDR1 and CDR2: MNHEY and SVGAGI. CDR3 nucleotides: TGTGCCAGCAGTTACAAGGACAGGGGAGCTCAAGGCTACACCTTC. It encodes CASSYKDRGAQGYTF.

J is TRBJ1-1 and V is TRBV3-1 (or the pseudogene TRBV3-2); D is unresolved. CDR1 is LGHDT and CDR2 is YNNKEL in the germline V gene (reference sequence). Trimming took off 1 base at V and 10 bases at J, with 13 bases between the two ends. The CDR3 is made up of 13 amino acids. CDR3 sequence (DNA): TGTGCCAGCAGCCAAGGGCACTACGAAGCAGCTTTCTTT. Protein: CASSQGHYEAAFF.

This clone has only one observation. The V call is TRBV19, the J call TRBJ1-2, with a weak D call TRBD1 (5 bases). The V end lost 5 bases, the J end lost 4 bases, and 11 bases lay between the germline ends. CDR3 size: 13 residues. Germline CDR1 is LNHDA and CDR2 is SQIVND (reference sequence). For the CDR3, the DNA is TGTGCCAGTAGTGGGGCATTTTCCTATGGCTACACCTTC. The encoded protein is CASSGAFSYGYTF.

The chain carries TRBV24-1 and TRBJ1-2; D uncertain. The CDR3 consists of 13 residues. Germline CDR1 and CDR2: KGHDR and SFDVKD. Deletions cut 7 bases from V and 2 bases from J, with 10 bases between. CDR3 DNA sequence: TGTGCCACCAGGGCGGGAAAGAACTATGGCTACACCTTC. Translated: CATRAGKNYGYTF.

This chain uses TRBV5-1 with TRBJ1-6; D is ambiguous. CDR1 is SGHRS and CDR2 is YFSETQ in the germline V gene. The CDR3 loop spans 15 amino acids. V gave up 0 bases and J gave up 13 bases, with 17 bases separating them. CDR3 loop: CASSLVRPRFGPLHF. CDR3 in DNA: TGCGCCAGCAGCTTGGTCCGGCCCCGCTTCGGGCCCCTCCACTTT.